A selection of T cell receptor beta chains follows, all from one sample in a study of tumor and adjacent non-tumor tissue in lung cancer. TCRdb re-called the multiplex PCR reads with MiXCR, one entry per CDR3 protein. The sample contains some 74,000 distinct CDR3 sequences, 55% to 80% of which appear only once. Sequencing was performed on lung tumor tissue. The source of these receptors is a woman between 40 and 55 years old with non-small cell lung cancer. The CDR3 runs from the conserved cysteine through the conserved F or W. The order of the fields is J gene, V gene, D gene, clone size, CDR3 protein, CDR3 DNA. A D gene is named only where the DNA matches it firmly. Clone size is not always given. Where it is, it says once, few, many or a class for expanded clones.

>TRBJ2-1|TRBV23-1|NA|NA
CASSLAETEKGFNEQFF
TGCGCCAGCAGTCTCGCAGAGACCGAAAAGGGTTTCAATGAGCAGTTCTTC
>TRBJ2-5|TRBV6-1|NA|NA
CASIIPNEETQYF
TGTGCCAGCATCATTCCCAATGAAGAGACTCAGTACTTC
>TRBJ1-2|TRBV6-2/TRBV6-3|NA|NA
CACNWKVVSYGYAF
TGTGCCTGCAATTGGAAGGTGGTTAGCTATGGCTACGCCTTC
>TRBJ2-3|TRBV6-4|TRBD2|NA
CASIATSGGLDTRYF
TGTGCCAGCATCGCGACTAGCGGGGGTTTAGATACGCGGTATTTT
>TRBJ2-2|TRBV5-1|TRBD2|many
CASSLYLWRENAGELFF
TGCGCCAGCAGCTTGTACTTATGGCGGGAGAATGCCGGGGAGCTGTTTTTT
>TRBJ2-3|TRBV7-8|TRBD2|once
CTNTLAGDTDTQYF
TGTACCAACACCCTAGCGGGAGATACAGATACGCAGTATTTT
>TRBJ2-3|TRBV6-5|NA|once
CASSYSSGSTDTKYF
TGTGCCAGCAGTTACTCTTCGGGATCCACAGATACGAAGTACTTT
>TRBJ2-7|TRBV11-2|NA|NA
CVSNLEGVRQYF
TGTGTCAGCAACTTAGAGGGGGTCAGGCAGTATTTC
>TRBJ2-4|TRBV20-1|NA|NA
CNARDSGRLAKNIQYF
TGCAATGCTAGAGATTCGGGAAGGTTAGCCAAAAACATTCAGTACTTC
>TRBJ2-7|TRBV6-5|TRBD2|NA
CASSYRGTSGGYEQYF
TGTGCCAGCAGTTACCGAGGGACTAGTGGGGGCTACGAGCAGTACTTC
>TRBJ1-3|TRBV29-1|NA|NA
CSVESATGNTIYF
TGCAGCGTTGAATCGGCAACTGGAAACACCATATATTTT
>TRBJ1-2|TRBV7-8|TRBD1|NA
CTSSPDRDGYTF
TGTACCAGCAGCCCGGACAGGGATGGCTACACGTTC
>TRBJ1-1|TRBV28|TRBD1|many
CASSPGGTGNTEAFF
TGTGCCAGCAGTCCAGGGGGCACAGGGAACACTGAAGCTTTCTTT
>TRBJ2-1|TRBV29-1|TRBD2|few
CSVVSGISALHNEQLF
TGCAGCGTGGTGAGCGGGATTAGCGCTCTACACAATGAGCAGCTCTTC
>TRBJ1-5|TRBV6-5|NA|NA
CASSAAWGYCNQSQHF
TGTGCCAGCTCGGCAGCCTGGGGCTATTGCAATCAGTCCCAGCATTTT
>TRBJ1-5|TRBV20-1|TRBD1|once
CSARDRVEGSNQSQHF
TGCAGTGCTCGGGACAGGGTTGAGGGTAGCAATCAGTCCCAGCATTTT
>TRBJ2-3|TRBV6-5|TRBD2|NA
CANSTSASSLGHLYF
TGTGCCAACAGTACTAGCGCCTCTTCCCTCGGACACCTGTATTTT
>TRBJ2-3|TRBV6-5|NA|many
CASSYSTGGGYTDTQYF
TGTGCCAGCAGTTACTCGACGGGCGGAGGTTACACAGATACGCAGTATTTT
>TRBJ2-1|TRBV6-2/TRBV6-3|NA|NA
CASKRTSYSEQFF
TGCGCCAGCAAGAGGACATCCTACAGTGAGCAGTTCTTC
>TRBJ1-2|TRBV5-6|NA|NA
CASSPLSMQANYGYTF
TGTGCCAGCAGCCCCCTTTCAATGCAGGCTAACTATGGCTACACCTTC
>TRBJ2-3|TRBV5-6|NA|NA
CASSLSCADTQYF
TGTGCCAGCAGCCTTTCATGTGCGGATACGCAGTATTTT
>TRBJ2-1|TRBV29-1|TRBD2|NA
CSVTSGFSYDEPFF
TGTAGCGTGACTAGCGGTTTTTCTTACGATGAGCCGTTCTTC
>TRBJ2-3|TRBV12-3/TRBV12-4|NA|NA
CATSSQGAGGPDTQYF
TGTGCCACCTCCTCTCAAGGGGCCGGGGGTCCAGATACGCAGTATTTT
>TRBJ2-6|TRBV7-9|NA|many
CASREGSSGANVLTF
TGTGCCAGCAGGGAAGGCAGCTCTGGGGCCAACGTCCTGACTTTC
>TRBJ2-7|TRBV7-8|TRBD2|NA
CASSPRFAVAGSVGSYEQYF
TGTGCCAGCAGCCCGCGGTTTGCCGTAGCGGGGTCGGTCGGGTCGTACGAGCAGTACTTC
>TRBJ2-7|TRBV12-3/TRBV12-4|TRBD2|NA
CVSRLASGAYEQYF
TGTGTCAGCAGATTAGCTAGCGGAGCCTACGAGCAGTACTTC
>TRBJ2-5|TRBV30|NA|few
CAWSVAGEETQYF
TGTGCCTGGAGTGTTGCTGGGGAAGAGACCCAGTACTTC
>TRBJ1-1|TRBV7-9|TRBD1|NA
CASSFARPGGLITEAFF
TGTGCCAGCAGCTTCGCTCGGCCAGGGGGTTTGATCACTGAAGCATTCTTT
>TRBJ1-4|TRBV5-1|TRBD1|NA
CASSAQGAVDEKLFF
TGCGCCAGCTCGGCGCAGGGGGCCGTTGATGAAAAACTGTTTTTT
>TRBJ2-4|TRBV29-1|NA|NA
CSSRGESKNIQYF
TGCAGTTCCCGAGGGGAGTCCAAAAACATTCAGTACTTC
>TRBJ1-5|TRBV28|NA|NA
CASSRGSQPQQF
TGTGCCAGTAGCCGTGGGAGCCAGCCCCAGCAATTT
>TRBJ2-7|TRBV5-4|TRBD1|medium-sized
CASSLGTGSSYEQYF
TGTGCCAGCAGCTTGGGGACAGGGTCCTCCTACGAGCAGTACTTC
>TRBJ2-3|TRBV6-2/TRBV6-3|TRBD2|NA
CASNYSSGGPASTETQYF
TGTGCCAGCAATTACAGTAGCGGGGGCCCCGCTAGCACAGAAACGCAGTATTTT
>TRBJ2-5|TRBV11-2|TRBD2|NA
CASSFPLCERGPKETQYF
TGTGCAAGCAGCTTCCCTTTGTGCGAGCGGGGGCCTAAAGAGACCCAGTACTTC
>TRBJ2-7|TRBV5-6|TRBD2|NA
CASSSRLAGDYELYF
TGTGCCAGCAGCTCGAGACTAGCGGGGGATTACGAACTGTACTTC
>TRBJ2-3|TRBV4-2|NA|NA
CASSTSSATDMQNF
TGTGCCAGCAGCACCTCTAGCGCTACAGATATGCAGAATTTT
>TRBJ2-2|TRBV29-1|TRBD2|NA
CSAGPIAGVSSRELFF
TGCAGCGCCGGACCTATCGCGGGAGTTTCGAGCAGGGAGTTGTTTTTT
>TRBJ1-2|TRBV7-9|NA|NA
CASGEKGVWTF
TGTGCCAGTGGTGAAAAGGGGGTATGGACCTTC
>TRBJ2-2|TRBV12-3/TRBV12-4|NA|NA
CASSHYPGGRGNTGELFF
TGTGCTAGCAGTCACTACCCCGGGGGGCGGGGAAACACCGGGGAGCTGTTTTTT
>TRBJ1-4|TRBV5-4|NA|once
CASSLVGGPNEKLFF
TGTGCCAGTAGCTTGGTCGGGGGACCTAATGAAAAACTGTTTTTT
>TRBJ1-4|TRBV20-1|NA|many
CSPQNEKLFF
TGCAGTCCTCAGAATGAAAAACTGTTTTTT
>TRBJ2-7|TRBV6-2/TRBV6-3|NA|large
CASSYSSGFMSGEQYF
TGTGCCAGCAGTTACTCGTCAGGGTTTATGAGTGGCGAGCAGTACTTC
>TRBJ2-1|TRBV7-3|NA|NA
CASSFVGDNEQFF
TGTGCCAGCAGCTTCGTGGGGGACAATGAACAGTTCTTC
>TRBJ2-7|TRBV20-1|NA|NA
CSASAWQGNYEQHF
TGCAGTGCTAGTGCCTGGCAGGGGAACTACGAGCAGCACTTT
>TRBJ1-2|TRBV5-4|NA|NA
CVSSQLDRYYGYTF
TGTGTCAGCAGCCAATTGGACAGATACTATGGCTACACCTTC
>TRBJ2-3|TRBV10-1|NA|NA
CASSLDRVSTDTQYF
TGCGCAAGCAGCCTCGACAGAGTCTCGACAGATACGCAGTATTTT
>TRBJ1-2|TRBV28|NA|NA
CESRSPNAGRVYGYTF
TGTGAGAGCAGATCCCCTAACGCGGGGAGGGTTTATGGCTACACCTTC
>TRBJ1-5|TRBV28|NA|many
CASSRSGRAEQPQHF
TGTGCCAGCAGTCGGTCGGGGCGAGCTGAGCAGCCCCAGCATTTT
>TRBJ1-5|TRBV28|NA|NA
CDSSRGSQTQHF
TGTGACAGCAGCCGTGGGAGCCAGACCCAGCATTTT
>TRBJ2-2|TRBV11-2|NA|NA
CANSPENRNTGELFF
TGTGCCAACAGCCCAGAAAATCGGAACACCGGGGAGCTGTTTTTT
>TRBJ1-1|TRBV11-2|NA|NA
CASSLGGRGWGIFF
TGTGCCAGCAGCTTAGGCGGGCGGGGCTGGGGGATTTTCTTT
>TRBJ2-3|TRBV5-4|TRBD1|NA
CASNLAPLGTGDTDTRYF
TGTGCCAGCAACTTGGCCCCCTTAGGGACAGGGGACACAGATACGCGGTATTTT
>TRBJ2-1|TRBV11-3|TRBD2|few
CTSNLGLVVGGSYNEQFF
TGTACCAGCAACCTCGGACTAGTCGTGGGTGGCTCCTACAATGAGCAGTTCTTC